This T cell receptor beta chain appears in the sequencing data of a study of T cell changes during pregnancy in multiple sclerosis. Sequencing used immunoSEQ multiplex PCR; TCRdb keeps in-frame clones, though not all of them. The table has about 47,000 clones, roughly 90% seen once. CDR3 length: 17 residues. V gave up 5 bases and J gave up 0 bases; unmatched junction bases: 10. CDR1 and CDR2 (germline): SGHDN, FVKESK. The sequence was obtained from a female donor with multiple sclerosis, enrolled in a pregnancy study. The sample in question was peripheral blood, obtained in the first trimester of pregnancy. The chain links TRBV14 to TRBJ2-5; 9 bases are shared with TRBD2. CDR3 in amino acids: CASSTERGALYQETQYF. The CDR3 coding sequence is TGTGCCAGCAGCACAGAGCGGGGGGCCCTGTACCAAGAGACCCAGTACTTC.